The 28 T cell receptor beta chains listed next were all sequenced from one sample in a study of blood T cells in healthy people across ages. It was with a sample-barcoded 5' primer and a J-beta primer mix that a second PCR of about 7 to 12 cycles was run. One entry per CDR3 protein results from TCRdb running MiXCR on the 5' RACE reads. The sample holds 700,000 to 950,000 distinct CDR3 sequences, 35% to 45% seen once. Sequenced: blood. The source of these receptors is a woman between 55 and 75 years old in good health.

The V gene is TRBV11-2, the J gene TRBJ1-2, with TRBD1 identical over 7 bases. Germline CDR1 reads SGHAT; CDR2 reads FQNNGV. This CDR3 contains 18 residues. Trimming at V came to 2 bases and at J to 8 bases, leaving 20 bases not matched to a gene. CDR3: CASSLSGGDRVSSGGYTF. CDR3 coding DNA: TGTGCCAGCAGCTTATCAGGGGGGGACCGCGTATCCTCGGGGGGCTACACCTTC.

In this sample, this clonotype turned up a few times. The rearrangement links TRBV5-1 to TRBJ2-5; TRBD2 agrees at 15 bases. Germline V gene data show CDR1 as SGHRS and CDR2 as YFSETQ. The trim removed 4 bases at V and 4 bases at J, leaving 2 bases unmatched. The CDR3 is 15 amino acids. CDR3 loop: CASSKGLAGGETQYF. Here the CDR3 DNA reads TGCGCCAGCAGCAAGGGACTAGCGGGGGGAGAGACCCAGTACTTC.

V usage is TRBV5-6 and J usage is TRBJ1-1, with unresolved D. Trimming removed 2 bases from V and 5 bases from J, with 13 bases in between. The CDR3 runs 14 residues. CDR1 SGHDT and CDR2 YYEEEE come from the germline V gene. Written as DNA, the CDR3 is TGTGCCAGCAGCTTCTCTCGGGAATCGACTGAAGCTTTCTTT. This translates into CASSFSRESTEAFF.

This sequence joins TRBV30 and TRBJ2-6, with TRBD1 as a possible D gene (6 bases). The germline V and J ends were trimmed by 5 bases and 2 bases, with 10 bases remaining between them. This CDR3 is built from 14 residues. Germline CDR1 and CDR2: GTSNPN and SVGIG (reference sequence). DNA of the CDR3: TGTGCCTGGGACAGGTCGACTGGGGCCAACGTCCTGACTTTC. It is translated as CAWDRSTGANVLTF.

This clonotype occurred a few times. CDR3 region: CASSFTDRSPTYEQYF. The CDR3 DNA is TGTGCCAGCAGTTTCACGGACAGGTCCCCCACCTACGAGCAGTACTTC. The chain joins TRBV6-5 to TRBJ2-7, with 7 bases identical to TRBD1. Per the germline V gene, CDR1 is MNHEY and CDR2 is SVGAGI. The CDR3 runs to 16 residues. With V trimmed by 4 bases and J by 2 bases, 11 bases remained unmatched.

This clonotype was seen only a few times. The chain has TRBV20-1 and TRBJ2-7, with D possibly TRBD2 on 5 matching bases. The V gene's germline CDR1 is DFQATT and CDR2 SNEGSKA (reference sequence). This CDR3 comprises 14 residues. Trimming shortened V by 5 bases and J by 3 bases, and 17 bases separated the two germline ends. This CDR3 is CSALPVGEYYEQYF. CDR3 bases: TGCAGTGCTCTGCCGGTCGGGGAATACTACGAGCAGTACTTC.

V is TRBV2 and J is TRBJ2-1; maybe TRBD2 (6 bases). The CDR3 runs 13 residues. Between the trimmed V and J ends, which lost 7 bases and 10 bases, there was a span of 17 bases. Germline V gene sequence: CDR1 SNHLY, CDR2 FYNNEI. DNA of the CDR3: TGTGCCAGCACCCCTGGGACTGTGTACGAGCAGTTCTTC. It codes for CASTPGTVYEQFF.

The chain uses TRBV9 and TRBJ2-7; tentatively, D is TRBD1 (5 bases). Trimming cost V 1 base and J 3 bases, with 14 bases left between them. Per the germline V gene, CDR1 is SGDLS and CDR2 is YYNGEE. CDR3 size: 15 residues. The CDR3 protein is CASSVNQGPNYEQYF. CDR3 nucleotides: TGTGCCAGCAGCGTAAATCAGGGCCCAAACTACGAGCAGTACTTC.

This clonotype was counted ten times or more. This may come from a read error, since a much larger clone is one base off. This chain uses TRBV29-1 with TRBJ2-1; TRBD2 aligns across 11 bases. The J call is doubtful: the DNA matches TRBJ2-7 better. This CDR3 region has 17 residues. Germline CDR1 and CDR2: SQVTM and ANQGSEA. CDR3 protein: CSVVGLAGLSSYNEQYF. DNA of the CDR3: TGCAGCGTTGTAGGACTAGCGGGCTTGAGCTCCTACAATGAGCAGTACTTC.

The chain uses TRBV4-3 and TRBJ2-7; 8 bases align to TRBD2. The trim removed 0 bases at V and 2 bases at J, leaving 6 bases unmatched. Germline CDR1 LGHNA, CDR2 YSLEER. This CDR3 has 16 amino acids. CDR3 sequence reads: CASSQDRVLAAYEQYF. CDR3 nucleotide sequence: TGCGCCAGCAGCCAAGATCGGGTACTAGCGGCCTACGAGCAGTACTTC.

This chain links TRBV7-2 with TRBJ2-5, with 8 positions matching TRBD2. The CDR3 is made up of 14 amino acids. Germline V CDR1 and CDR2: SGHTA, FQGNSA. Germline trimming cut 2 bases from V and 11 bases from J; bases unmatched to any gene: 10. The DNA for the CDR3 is TGTGCCAGCAGCTTACTGGGACTAGGGGGTGAGCAGTACTTC. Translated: CASSLLGLGGEQYF. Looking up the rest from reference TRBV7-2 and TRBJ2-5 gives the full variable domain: GAGVSQSPSNKVTEKGKDVELRCDPISGHTALYWYRQSLGQGLEFLIYFQGNSAPDKSGLPSDRFSAERTGGSVSTLTIQRTQQEDSAVYLCASSLLGLGGEQYFGPGTRLLVL.

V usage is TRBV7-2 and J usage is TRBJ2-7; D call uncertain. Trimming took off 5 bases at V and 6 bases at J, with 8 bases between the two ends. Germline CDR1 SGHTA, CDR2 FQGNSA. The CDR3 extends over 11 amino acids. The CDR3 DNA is TGTGCCAGCAGCGAGACTCGCGAGCAGTACTTC. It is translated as CASSETREQYF.

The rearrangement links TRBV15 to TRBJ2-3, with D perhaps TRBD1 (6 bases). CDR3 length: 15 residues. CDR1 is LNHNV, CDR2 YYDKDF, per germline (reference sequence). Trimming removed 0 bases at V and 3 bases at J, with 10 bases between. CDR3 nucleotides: TGTGCCACCAGCAGAGATCCAGGGGTAACAGATACGCAGTATTTT. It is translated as CATSRDPGVTDTQYF.

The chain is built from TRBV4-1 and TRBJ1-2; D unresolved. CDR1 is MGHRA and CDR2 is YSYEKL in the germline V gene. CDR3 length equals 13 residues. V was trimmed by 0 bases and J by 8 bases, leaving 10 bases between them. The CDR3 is CASSQEEVGGYTF. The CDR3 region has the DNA TGCGCCAGCAGCCAAGAAGAGGTTGGGGGCTACACCTTC.

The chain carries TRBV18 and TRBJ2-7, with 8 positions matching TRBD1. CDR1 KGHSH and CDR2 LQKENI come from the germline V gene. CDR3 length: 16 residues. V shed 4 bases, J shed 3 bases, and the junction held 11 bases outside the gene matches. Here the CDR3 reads CASSLAGTGPLYEQYF. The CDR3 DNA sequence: TGTGCCAGCTCACTAGCTGGGACAGGTCCCCTCTACGAGCAGTACTTC.

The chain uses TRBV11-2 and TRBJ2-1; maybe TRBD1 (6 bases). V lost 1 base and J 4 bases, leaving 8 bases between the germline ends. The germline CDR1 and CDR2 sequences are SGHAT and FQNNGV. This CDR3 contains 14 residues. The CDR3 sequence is CASSLGDKYNEQFF. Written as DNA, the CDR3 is TGTGCCAGCAGCTTAGGGGACAAATACAATGAGCAGTTCTTC.

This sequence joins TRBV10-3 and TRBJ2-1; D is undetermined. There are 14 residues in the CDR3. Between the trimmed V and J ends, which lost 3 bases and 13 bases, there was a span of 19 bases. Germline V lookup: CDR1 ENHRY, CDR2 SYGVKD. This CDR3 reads CAISEVRISNSQFF. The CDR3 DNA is TGTGCCATCAGTGAAGTCAGGATAAGTAATTCACAGTTCTTC.

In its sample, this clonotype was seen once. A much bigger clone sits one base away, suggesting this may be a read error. The CDR3 region is CASSVETQETYEQYF. In DNA, the CDR3 is TGTGCCAGCAGCGTAGAGACCCAGGAGACCTACGAGCAGTACTTC. J is TRBJ2-5 and V is TRBV9; D is undetermined. Near its end, the DNA agrees better with TRBJ2-7, so the J call may be wrong. The CDR3 covers 15 residues. CDR1 is SGDLS, CDR2 YYNGEE, per germline.

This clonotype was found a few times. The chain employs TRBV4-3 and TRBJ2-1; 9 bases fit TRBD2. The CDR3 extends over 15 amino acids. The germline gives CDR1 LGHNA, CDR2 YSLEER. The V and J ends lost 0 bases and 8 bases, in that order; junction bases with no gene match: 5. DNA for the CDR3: TGCGCCAGCAGCCAAGAGTGGGTAGCGGGAGATGAGCAGTTCTTC. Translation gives CASSQEWVAGDEQFF.

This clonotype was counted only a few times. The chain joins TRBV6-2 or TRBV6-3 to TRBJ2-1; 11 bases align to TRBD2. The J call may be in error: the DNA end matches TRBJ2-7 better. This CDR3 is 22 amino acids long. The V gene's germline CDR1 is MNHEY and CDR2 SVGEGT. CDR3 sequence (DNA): TGTGCCAGCAGTTTTACAGCCTCGACCGGGACTAGCGGACCAAAGGGTGACAATGAGCAGTACTTC. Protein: CASSFTASTGTSGPKGDNEQYF.

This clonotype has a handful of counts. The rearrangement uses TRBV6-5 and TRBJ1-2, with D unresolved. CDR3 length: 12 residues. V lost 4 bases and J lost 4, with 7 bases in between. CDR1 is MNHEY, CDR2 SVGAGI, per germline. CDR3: CASSSRVYGYTF. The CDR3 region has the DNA TGTGCCAGCAGTTCGAGGGTCTATGGCTACACCTTC.

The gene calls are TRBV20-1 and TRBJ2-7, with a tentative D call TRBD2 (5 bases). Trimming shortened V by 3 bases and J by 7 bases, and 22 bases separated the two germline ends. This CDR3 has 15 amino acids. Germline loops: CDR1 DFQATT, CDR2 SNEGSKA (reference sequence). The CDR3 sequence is CSARGSQLSYNEQYF. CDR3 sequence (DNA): TGCAGTGCTAGGGGGAGCCAACTCTCCTACAATGAGCAGTACTTC.

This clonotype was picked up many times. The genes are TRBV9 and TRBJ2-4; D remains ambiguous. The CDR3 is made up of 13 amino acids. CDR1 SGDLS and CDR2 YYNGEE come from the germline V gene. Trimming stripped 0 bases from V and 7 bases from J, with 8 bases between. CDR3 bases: TGTGCCAGCAGCGTAGTGGACGGGAACATTCAGTACTTC. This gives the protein CASSVVDGNIQYF. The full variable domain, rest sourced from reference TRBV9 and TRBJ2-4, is DSGVTQTPKHLITATGQRVTLRCSPRSGDLSVYWYQQSLDQGLQFLIQYYNGEERAKGNILERFSAQQFPDLHSELNLSSLELGDSALYFCASSVVDGNIQYFGAGTRLSVL.

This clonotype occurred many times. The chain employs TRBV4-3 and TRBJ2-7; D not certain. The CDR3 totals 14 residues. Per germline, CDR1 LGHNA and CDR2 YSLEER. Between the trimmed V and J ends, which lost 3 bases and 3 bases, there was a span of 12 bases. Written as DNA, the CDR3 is TGCGCCAGCAGCCAGACTTTGGGCAGCTACGAGCAGTACTTC. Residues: CASSQTLGSYEQYF.

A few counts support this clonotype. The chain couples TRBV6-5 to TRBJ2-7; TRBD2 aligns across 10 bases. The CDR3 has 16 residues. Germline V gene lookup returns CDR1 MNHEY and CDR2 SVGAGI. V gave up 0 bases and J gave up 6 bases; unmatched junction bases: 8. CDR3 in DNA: TGTGCCAGCAGTTACTCGGAACTAGCGGGGCCATCCGAGCAGTACTTC. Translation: CASSYSELAGPSEQYF.

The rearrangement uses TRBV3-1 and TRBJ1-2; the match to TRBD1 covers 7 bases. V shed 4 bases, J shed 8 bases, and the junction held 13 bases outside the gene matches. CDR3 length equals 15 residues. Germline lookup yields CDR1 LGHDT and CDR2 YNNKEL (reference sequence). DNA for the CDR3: TGTGCCAGCAGCCCCTCCGACAGGGAGAGTCGGGGCTACACCTTC. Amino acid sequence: CASSPSDRESRGYTF.

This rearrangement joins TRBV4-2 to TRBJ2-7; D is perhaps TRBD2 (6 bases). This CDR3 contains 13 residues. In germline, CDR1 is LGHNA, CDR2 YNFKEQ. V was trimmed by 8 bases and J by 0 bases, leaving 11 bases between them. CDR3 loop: CASLGGNSYEQYF. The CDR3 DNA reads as TGTGCCAGCTTAGGAGGGAACTCCTACGAGCAGTACTTC.

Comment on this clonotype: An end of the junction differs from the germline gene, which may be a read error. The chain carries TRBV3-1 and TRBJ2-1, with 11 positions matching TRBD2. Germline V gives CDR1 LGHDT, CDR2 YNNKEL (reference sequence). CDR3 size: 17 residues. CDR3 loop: CAGSQSSGGASYNEQFF. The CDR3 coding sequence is TGTGCCGGCAGCCAAAGTAGCGGGGGGGCATCCTACAATGAGCAGTTCTTC.